The clone carrying this T cell receptor (beta chain) was picked up many times. As yet, its antigen is unknown. The entry originates in a study of T cells in Graves' hyperthyroidism and ophthalmopathy. Study results and caveats: Blood held most thyroid clonotypes expanded above 0.001 frequency.

There are 13 residues in the CDR3. Germline V gene data show CDR1 as LNHDA and CDR2 as SQIVND (reference sequence). Trimming stripped 3 bases from V and 5 bases from J, with 10 bases between. PBMCs were collected from a roughly 10 ml volume of fresh peripheral blood. Amplification of TCR beta CDR3 regions used RNA as the template. The HTBI set primed first-round TCR CDR3 RT-PCR. One entry per CDR3 protein results from TCRdb running MiXCR on the multiplex PCR reads. In the table there are about 350,000 distinct CDR3 sequences, approximately 18% of which are singletons. V gene TRBV19 combines with J gene TRBJ1-1; D gene ambiguous. The receptor was isolated from a woman between 40 and 55 years old with Graves' ophthalmopathy. Source material: blood. The CDR3 bases are TGTGCCAGTAGTATGAAGAGGAATACTGAAGCTTTCTTT. Translating it yields CASSMKRNTEAFF. The full variable domain, its missing parts supplied by reference TRBV19 and TRBJ1-1, is DGGITQSPKYLFRKEGQNVTLSCEQNLNHDAMYWYRQDPGQGLRLIYYSQIVNDFQKGDIAEGYSVSREKKESFPLTVTSAQKNPTAFYLCASSMKRNTEAFFGQGTRLTVV.